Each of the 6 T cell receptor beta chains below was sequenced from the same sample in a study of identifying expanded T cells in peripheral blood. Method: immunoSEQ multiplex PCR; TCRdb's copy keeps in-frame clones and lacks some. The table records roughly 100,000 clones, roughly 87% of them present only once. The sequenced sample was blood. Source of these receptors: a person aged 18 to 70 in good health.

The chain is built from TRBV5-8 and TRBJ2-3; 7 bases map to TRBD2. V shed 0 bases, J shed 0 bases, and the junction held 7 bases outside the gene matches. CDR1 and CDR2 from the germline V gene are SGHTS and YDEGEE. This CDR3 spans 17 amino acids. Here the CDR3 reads CASSLVGRGYSTDTQYF. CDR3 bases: TGTGCCAGCAGCTTGGTGGGGCGGGGGTATAGCACAGATACGCAGTATTTT. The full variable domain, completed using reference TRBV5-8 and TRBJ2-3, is EAGVTQSPTHLIKTRGQQATLRCSPISGHTSVYWYQQALGLGLQFLLWYDEGEERNRGNFPPRFSGRQFPNYSSELNVNALELEDSALYLCASSLVGRGYSTDTQYFGPGTRLTVL.

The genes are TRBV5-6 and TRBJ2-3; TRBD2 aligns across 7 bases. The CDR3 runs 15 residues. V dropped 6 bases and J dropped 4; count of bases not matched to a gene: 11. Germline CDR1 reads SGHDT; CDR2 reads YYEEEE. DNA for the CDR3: TGTGCCAGCACCCTTTGGGCGGGGGAAGCAGATACGCAGTATTTT. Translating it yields CASTLWAGEADTQYF.

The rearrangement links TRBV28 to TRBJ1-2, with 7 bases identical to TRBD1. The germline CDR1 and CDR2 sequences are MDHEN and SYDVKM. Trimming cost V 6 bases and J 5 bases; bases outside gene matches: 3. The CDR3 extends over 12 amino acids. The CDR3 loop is CASSLQGYGYTF. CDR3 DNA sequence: TGTGCCAGCAGCCTACAGGGGTATGGCTACACCTTC.

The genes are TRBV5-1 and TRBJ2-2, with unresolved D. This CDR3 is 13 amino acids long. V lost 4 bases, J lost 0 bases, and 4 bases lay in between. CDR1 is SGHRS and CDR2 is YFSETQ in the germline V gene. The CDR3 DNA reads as TGCGCCAGCAGCCGGGCGAACACCGGGGAGCTGTTTTTT. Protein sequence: CASSRANTGELFF.

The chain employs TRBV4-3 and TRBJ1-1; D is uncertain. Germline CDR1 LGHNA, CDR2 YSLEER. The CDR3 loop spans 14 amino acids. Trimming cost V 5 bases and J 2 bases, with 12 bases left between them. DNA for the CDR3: TGCGCCAGCAGCACAAAGATAACTAACACTGAAGCTTTCTTT. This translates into CASSTKITNTEAFF.

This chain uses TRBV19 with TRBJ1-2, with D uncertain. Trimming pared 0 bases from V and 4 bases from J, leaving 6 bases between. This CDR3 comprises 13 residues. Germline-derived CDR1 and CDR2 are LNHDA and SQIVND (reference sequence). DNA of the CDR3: TGTGCCAGTAGTATAGATTACAGCTATGGCTACACCTTC. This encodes CASSIDYSYGYTF.